This TCR beta chain came from a study of T cell therapy after organ transplantation (dated by TCRdb to 2018 to 2020). Study-wide context: Therapy products were autologous CMV-specific T cells expanded in vitro for about 13 days with a peptide pool of 30 HLA class I and II CMV epitopes. Blood samples for the long-term post-therapy time point were taken 20 to 29 weeks after therapy ended. A median of 1.92 x 10^8 CMV-specific T cells was administered to patients across 2 to 6 intravenous infusions. Up to 6 T cell doses were administered to patients every 2 weeks, and patients were monitored for approximately 7 months after therapy was completed. This study was a follow-up analysis of the TRBV repertoire from an open-label phase I trial that tested autologous CMV-specific adoptive T cell therapy in people who had received solid-organ transplants. Long-term post-therapy samples were obtainable from only about 75% of the 10 patients. Of the roughly 10 patients, eight were classified as clinical responders and two as nonresponders.

Notes on this clone: It lacks a known antigen. The sample holds no much larger clone one base away, and base qualities are not on file.

Using the immunoSEQ two-step, bias-controlled multiplex PCR assay, TRB CDR3 regions were amplified from genomic DNA. CDR3 libraries were sequenced on an Illumina NextSeq 500. Per the original workflow: The immunoSEQ Analyzer platform handled the initial alignment and bioinformatics, which included bias normalization against synthetic CDR3 analogs. V, D and J genes were annotated according to IMGT database definitions. For further TRBV analyses, VDJtools version 1.1.10 and the R package tcR version 2.2.1.11 were used with default settings. GLIPH analysis was done using default settings in version 1.0. In CDR3 sequences with at least 5 reads, significant changes in clonotype frequency were tested by a 2-sided binomial test with Benjamini-Hochberg correction (alpha = 0.01). TCRdb provides this immuneACCESS table in a form limited to in-frame rearrangements. Some clones are lacking; in checked studies, under half of them reflect an unresolved V gene, and why the rest are absent is not known. V, J and clone size are taken as reported in that table, and D and trimming were inferred from the DNA itself. Across this sample there are about 18,000 clones, with 65% to 90% seen only once. The top ten constitute around a third of the sample.

The time point label here, explained by the study, means: 20-29 weeks after completion of therapy. Solid-organ transplant recipients with drug-resistant/recurrent cytomegalovirus were included as patients. Around ten people from the trial were chosen for repertoire analysis because post-therapy peripheral blood mononuclear cells were available from them. Viable CD3+CD8+CD4- lymphocytes were isolated from PBMCs by sorting on a BD FACSAria III. Genomic DNA was extracted from sorted cells with the Qiagen DNeasy Kit. Summary of the overall study and its limitations: Fold change in CD8 clonality after therapy was inversely correlated with pretherapy clonality, suggesting that less biased repertoires were more receptive to remodeling. Post-therapy reconstitution appeared to include both transferred clonotypes and endogenous clonotypes not detected in the therapy products. Few detected expansions in nonresponders may reflect reduced sample coverage from poor CD8+ T cell yield. Before therapy, nonresponders had marked clonal expansions, and after therapy the repertoires of nonresponders changed only minimally. Assessment of confounders such as concurrent antirejection and antiviral medications was prevented by the small cohort.

Germline trimming amounts to 1 base on V and 4 bases on J, with 4 as the count of junction bases outside the gene matches. The CDR3 sequence holds 15 residues, the cysteine and phenylalanine included. Only the CDR3 portion is preserved as DNA: 45 bases, with reading frame beginning at the first base. CDR1 and CDR2, looked up from the germline V gene (reference sequence), are SEHNR and FQNEAQ. The receptor chain draws on TRBV7-9 and TRBJ2-3; 8 bases in between match TRBD2. This sequence was found in a human patient who had received a solid organ transplant and had CMV disease. Where a transplant has occurred, the graft donor may have supplied some of the T cells. This specimen consisted of CD8+ T cells from blood, obtained after autologous CMV-specific T cell therapy. The nucleotides read TGTGCCAGCAGCTTAGGAGCGGGAGTCGCAGATACGCAGTATTTT. It translates to CASSLGAGVADTQYF.